The sample holds a few counts of the clone carrying this TCR beta chain. This record belongs to a study of T-cell reconstitution after alpha-beta-depleted transplantation in children. It was with unique molecular identifiers that the TCRbeta library was prepared. Via MiXCR, TCRdb re-called the PCR reads, giving one row per CDR3 protein. The sample holds a few hundred thousand distinct CDR3 sequences, around 16% seen once. The CDR3 has 15 residues. The V and J ends lost 3 bases and 2 bases respectively, with 8 bases between them. Germline V CDR1 and CDR2: SNHLY, FYNNEI. This chain connects TRBV2 to TRBJ2-6, with no clear D. This clonotype was obtained from a human donor who donated a stem cell graft to a child with acute lymphoblastic leukemia. Sequencing used PBMCs from the stem cell graft donor, obtained from the stem cell graft. The CDR3 DNA sequence: TGTGCCAGCAGTGACAGAGGTGCTGGGGCCAACGTCCTGACTTTC. This encodes CASSDRGAGANVLTF.